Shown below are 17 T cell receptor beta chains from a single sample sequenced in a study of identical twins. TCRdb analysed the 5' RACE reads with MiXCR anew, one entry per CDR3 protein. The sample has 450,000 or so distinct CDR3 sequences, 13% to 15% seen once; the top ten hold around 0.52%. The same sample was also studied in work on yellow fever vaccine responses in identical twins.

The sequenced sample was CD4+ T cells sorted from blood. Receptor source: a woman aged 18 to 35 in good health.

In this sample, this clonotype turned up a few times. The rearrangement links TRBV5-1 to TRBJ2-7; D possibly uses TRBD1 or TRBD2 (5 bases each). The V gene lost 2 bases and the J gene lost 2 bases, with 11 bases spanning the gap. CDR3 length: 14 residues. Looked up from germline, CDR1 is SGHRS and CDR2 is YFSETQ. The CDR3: CASSLRGTPYEQYF. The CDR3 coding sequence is TGCGCCAGCAGCTTAAGAGGGACGCCCTACGAGCAGTACTTC. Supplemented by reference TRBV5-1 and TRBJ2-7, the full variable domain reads KAGVTQTPRYLIKTRGQQVTLSCSPISGHRSVSWYQQTPGQGLQFLFEYFSETQRNKGNFPGRFSGRQFSNSRSEMNVSTLELGDSALYLCASSLRGTPYEQYFGPGTRLTVT.

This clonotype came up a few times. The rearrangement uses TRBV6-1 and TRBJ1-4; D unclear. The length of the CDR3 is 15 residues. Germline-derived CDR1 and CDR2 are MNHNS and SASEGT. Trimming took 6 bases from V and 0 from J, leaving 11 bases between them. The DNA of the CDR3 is TGTGCCAGCAGACGCAACATCGCAACTAATGAAAAACTGTTTTTT. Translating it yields CASRRNIATNEKLFF.

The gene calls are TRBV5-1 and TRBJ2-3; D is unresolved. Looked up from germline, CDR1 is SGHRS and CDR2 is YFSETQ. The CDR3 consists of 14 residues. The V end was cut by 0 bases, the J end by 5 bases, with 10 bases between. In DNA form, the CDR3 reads TGCGCCAGCAGCTTGGTTACTCTAGAAGATACGCAGTATTTT. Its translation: CASSLVTLEDTQYF.

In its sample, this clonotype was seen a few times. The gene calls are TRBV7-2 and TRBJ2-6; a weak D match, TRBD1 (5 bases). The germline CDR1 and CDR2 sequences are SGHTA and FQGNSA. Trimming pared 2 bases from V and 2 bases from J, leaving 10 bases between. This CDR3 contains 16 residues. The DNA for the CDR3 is TGTGCCAGCAGCTTAAACACAGGACCTGGGGCCAACGTCCTGACTTTC. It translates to CASSLNTGPGANVLTF.

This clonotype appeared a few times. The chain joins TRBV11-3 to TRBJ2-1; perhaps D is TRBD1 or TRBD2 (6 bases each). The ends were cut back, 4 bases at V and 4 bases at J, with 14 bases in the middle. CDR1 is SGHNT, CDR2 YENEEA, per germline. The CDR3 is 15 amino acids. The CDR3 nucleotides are TGTGCCAGCAGCTCGGGGGCCCTTTTTTACAATGAGCAGTTCTTC. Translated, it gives CASSSGALFYNEQFF.

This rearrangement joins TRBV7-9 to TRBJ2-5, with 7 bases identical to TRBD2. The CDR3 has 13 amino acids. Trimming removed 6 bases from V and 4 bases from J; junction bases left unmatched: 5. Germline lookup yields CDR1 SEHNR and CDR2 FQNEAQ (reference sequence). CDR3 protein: CASRSGRRETQYF. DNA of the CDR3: TGTGCCAGCAGGTCCGGGAGGAGAGAGACCCAGTACTTC.

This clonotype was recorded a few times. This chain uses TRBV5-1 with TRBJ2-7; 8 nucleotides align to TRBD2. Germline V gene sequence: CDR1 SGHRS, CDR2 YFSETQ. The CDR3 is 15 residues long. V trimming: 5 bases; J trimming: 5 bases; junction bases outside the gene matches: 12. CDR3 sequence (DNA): TGCGCCAGCAGTTGGGGACTAGAGGGCGGCCACGAGCAGTACTTC. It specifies CASSWGLEGGHEQYF.

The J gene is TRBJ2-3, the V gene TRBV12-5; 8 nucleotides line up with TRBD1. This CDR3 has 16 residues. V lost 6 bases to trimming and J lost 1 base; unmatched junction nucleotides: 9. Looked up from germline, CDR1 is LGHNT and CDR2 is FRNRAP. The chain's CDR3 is CASGIQTGVGTDTQYF. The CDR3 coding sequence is TGTGCTAGTGGCATTCAGACAGGGGTGGGCACAGATACGCAGTATTTT.

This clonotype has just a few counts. Here the CDR3 DNA reads TGCAGTGCTAGAAGGAAGGGGCTGCAAGAGACCCAGTACTTC. Translation: CSARRKGLQETQYF. This sequence joins TRBV20-1 and TRBJ2-5; D is perhaps TRBD1 (5 bases). Germline V CDR1 and CDR2: DFQATT, SNEGSKA (reference sequence). The V end lost 2 bases, the J end lost 2 bases, and 12 bases lay between the germline ends. The CDR3 is 14 amino acids.

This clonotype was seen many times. CDR3 residues: CASSLWMGMQPQHF. Here the CDR3 DNA reads TGCGCCAGCAGCTTGTGGATGGGGATGCAGCCCCAGCATTTT. This chain joins TRBV5-1 and TRBJ1-5; no clear D. Germline CDR1 reads SGHRS; CDR2 reads YFSETQ. The CDR3 runs 14 residues. The V end lost 1 base, the J end lost 7 bases, and 12 bases lay between the germline ends.

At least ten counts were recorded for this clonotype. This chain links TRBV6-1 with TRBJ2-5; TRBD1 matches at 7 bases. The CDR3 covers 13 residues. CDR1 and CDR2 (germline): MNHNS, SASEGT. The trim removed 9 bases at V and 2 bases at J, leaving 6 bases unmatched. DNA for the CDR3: TGTGCCAGTTGGACAGGCGCACAAGAGACCCAGTACTTC. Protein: CASWTGAQETQYF.

CDR3 bases: TGTGCCAGCAGTTACACGGGACTACCCCAAGAGACCCAGTACTTC. It yields the protein CASSYTGLPQETQYF. The chain couples TRBV6-5 to TRBJ2-5; 7 nucleotides match TRBD2. V shed 2 bases, J shed 1 base, and the junction held 4 bases outside the gene matches. CDR1 MNHEY and CDR2 SVGAGI come from the germline V gene. The CDR3 extends over 15 amino acids.

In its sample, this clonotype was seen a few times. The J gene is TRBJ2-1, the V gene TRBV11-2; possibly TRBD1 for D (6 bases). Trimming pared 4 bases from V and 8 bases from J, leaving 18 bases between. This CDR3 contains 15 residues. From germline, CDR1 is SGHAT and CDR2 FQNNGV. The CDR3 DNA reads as TGTGCCAGCAGCTCGGTAGGGGGAATAGTCGATGAGCAGTTCTTC. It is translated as CASSSVGGIVDEQFF.

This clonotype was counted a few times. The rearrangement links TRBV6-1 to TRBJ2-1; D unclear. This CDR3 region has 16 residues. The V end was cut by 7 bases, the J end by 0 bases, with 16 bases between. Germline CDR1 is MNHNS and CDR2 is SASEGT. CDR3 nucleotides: TGTGCCAGCACCTCCCTTAGCCCAAACTCCTACAATGAGCAGTTCTTC. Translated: CASTSLSPNSYNEQFF.

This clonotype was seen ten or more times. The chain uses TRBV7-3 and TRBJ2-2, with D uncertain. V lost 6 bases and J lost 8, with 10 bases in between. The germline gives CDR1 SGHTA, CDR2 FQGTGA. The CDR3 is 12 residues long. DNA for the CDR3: TGTGCCAGCAGTTCCGGTGGGGGGGAGCTGTTTTTT. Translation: CASSSGGGELFF.

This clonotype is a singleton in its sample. The CDR3 nucleotides read TGTGCCAGTAAACGAAGGGGCTTGTACGAGCAGTACTTC. This translates into CASKRRGLYEQYF. The gene calls are TRBV19 and TRBJ2-7; perhaps TRBD1 as D (5 bases). The length of the CDR3 is 13 residues. V was trimmed by 7 bases and J by 4 bases, leaving 14 bases between them. Germline V CDR1 and CDR2: LNHDA, SQIVND (reference sequence).

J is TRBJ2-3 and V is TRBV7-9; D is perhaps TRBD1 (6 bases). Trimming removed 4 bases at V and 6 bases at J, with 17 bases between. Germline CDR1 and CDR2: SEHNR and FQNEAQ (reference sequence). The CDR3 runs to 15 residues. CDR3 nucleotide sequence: TGTGCCAGCAGCTCACGCGGACAGAGAGAGGATACGCAGTATTTT. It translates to CASSSRGQREDTQYF.